The rows below give T cell receptor beta chains drawn from one sample of a study of T cells in Graves' hyperthyroidism and ophthalmopathy. TCRdb reprocessed the multiplex PCR reads with MiXCR, giving one entry per CDR3 protein. The repertoire holds fewer than 700,000 distinct CDR3 sequences, with about a sixth as singletons. The sequenced material came from blood. The receptors come from a woman aged 30 to 39 with Graves' hyperthyroidism. CDR3s leave out the opening cysteine and the closing phenylalanine or tryptophan.

TRBV6-1,TRBJ1-6,ASSDYNSPLH
TRBV20-1,TRBJ2-1,SARGLAGAVYEQF
TRBV12-3/TRBV12-4,TRBJ1-3,ASSRGDTAGNTIY
TRBV12-3/TRBV12-4,TRBJ2-1,ASSLSEGPNEQF
TRBV24-1,TRBJ1-2,ATSDPSTGLNYGYT
TRBV2,TRBJ1-1,ASEVGNTEAF
TRBV18,TRBJ2-7,ASSLTMGSYEQY
TRBV20-1,TRBJ2-3,SAGSSDTQY
TRBV6-2/TRBV6-3,TRBJ2-3,ASSSTSPRSGTQY
TRBV7-9,TRBJ2-5,ASSPVVSGRGETQY
TRBV5-6,TRBJ2-1,ASSLPSTGIYERF